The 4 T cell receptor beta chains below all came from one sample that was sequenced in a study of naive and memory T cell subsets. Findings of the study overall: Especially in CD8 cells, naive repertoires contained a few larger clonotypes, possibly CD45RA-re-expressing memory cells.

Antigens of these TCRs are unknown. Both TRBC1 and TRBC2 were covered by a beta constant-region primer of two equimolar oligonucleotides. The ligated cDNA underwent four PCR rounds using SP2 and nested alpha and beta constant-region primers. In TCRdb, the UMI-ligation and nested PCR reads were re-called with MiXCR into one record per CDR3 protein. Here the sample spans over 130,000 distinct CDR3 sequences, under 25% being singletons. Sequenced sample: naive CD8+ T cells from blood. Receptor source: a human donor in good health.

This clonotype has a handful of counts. CDR3 sequence: CASSDRIAGADSDTQYF. In DNA, the CDR3 is TGTGCCAGCAGCGATAGAATAGCGGGAGCAGATTCAGATACGCAGTATTTT. V usage is TRBV6-1 and J usage is TRBJ2-3, with 9 bases matching TRBD2. V dropped 6 bases and J dropped 4; count of bases not matched to a gene: 14. CDR1 is MNHNS and CDR2 is SASEGT in the germline V gene. This CDR3 is 17 amino acids long.

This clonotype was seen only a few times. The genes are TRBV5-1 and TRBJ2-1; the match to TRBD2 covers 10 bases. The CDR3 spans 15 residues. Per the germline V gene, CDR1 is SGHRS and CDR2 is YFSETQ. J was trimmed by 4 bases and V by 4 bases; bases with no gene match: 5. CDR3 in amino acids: CASSETSGEYNEQFF. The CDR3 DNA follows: TGCGCCAGCAGCGAAACTAGCGGGGAGTACAATGAGCAGTTCTTC.

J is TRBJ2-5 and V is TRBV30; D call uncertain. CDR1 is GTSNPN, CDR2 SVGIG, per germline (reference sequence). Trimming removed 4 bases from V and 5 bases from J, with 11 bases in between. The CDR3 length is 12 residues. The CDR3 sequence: CAWNLAEETQYF. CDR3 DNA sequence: TGTGCCTGGAATCTCGCAGAGGAGACCCAGTACTTC.

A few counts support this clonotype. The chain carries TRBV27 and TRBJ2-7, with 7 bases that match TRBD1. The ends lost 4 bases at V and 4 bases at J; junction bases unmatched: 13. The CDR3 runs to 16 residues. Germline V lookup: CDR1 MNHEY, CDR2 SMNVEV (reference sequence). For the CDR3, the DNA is TGTGCCAGCAGTTCCCCTACAGGGGTTGGGATATACGAGCAGTACTTC. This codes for CASSSPTGVGIYEQYF.